This TCR beta chain came from a study of T cells expressing NK-cell markers. TCRdb re-called the 5' RACE reads and shows each CDR3 protein once, DNA omitted. The table gives roughly 390,000 distinct CDR3 sequences; the top ten clones make up roughly 5.4% of it. This CDR3 region has 13 residues. CDR1 KGHSH and CDR2 LQKENI come from the germline V gene. This chain connects TRBV18 to TRBJ2-1. This clonotype was sampled from a man aged 18 to 69 in good health. Sample: blood T cells: a sorted CD56 or NKG2C T cell subset, CD4+ or CD8+ T cells, or bulk PBMC T cells (not recorded which). CDR3 loop: CASSPRQDNEQFF.